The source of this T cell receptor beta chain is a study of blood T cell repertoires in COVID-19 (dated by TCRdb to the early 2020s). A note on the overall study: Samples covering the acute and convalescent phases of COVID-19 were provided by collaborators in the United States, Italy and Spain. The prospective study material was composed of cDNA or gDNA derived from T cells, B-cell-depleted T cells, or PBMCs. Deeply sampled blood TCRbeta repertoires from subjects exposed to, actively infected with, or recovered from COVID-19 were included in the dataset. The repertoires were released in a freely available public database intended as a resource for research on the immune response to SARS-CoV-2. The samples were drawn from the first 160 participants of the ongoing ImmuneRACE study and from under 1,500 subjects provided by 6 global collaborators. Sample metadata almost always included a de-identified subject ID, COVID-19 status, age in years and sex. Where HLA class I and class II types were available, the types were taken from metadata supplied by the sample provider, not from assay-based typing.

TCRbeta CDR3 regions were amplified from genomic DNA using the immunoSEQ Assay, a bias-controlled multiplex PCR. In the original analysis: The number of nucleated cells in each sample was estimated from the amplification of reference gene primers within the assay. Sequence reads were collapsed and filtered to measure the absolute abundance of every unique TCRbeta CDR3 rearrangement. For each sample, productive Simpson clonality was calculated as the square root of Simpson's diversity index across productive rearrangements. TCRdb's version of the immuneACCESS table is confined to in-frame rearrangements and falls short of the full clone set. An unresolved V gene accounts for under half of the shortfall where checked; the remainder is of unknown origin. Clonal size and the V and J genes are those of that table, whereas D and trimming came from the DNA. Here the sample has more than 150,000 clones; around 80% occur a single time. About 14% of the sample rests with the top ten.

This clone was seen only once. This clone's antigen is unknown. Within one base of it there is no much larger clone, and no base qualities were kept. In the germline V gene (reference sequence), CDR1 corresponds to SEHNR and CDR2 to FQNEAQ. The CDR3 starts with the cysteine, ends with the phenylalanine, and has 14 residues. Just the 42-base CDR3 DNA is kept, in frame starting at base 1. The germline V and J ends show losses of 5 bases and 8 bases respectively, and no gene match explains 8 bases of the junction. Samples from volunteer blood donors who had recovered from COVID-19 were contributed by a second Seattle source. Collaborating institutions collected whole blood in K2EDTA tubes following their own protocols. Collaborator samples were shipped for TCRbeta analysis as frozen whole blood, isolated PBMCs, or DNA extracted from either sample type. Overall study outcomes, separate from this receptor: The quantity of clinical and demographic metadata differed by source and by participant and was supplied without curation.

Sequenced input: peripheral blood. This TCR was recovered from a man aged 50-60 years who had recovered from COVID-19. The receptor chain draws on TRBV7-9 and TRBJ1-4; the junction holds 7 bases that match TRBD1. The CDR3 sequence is CASSQGQSQEKLFF. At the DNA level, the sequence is TGTGCCAGCAGCCAGGGACAGAGTCAAGAAAAACTGTTTTTT.